This T cell receptor (beta chain) was observed in a study of OX40 agonist ivuxolimab in advanced cancers. Only in-frame clones appear in the TCRdb table, and some are missing; sequencing was by immunoSEQ multiplex PCR. The sample gives tens of thousands of clones, 83% of which show up once; approximately 0.78% is in the top ten. Findings and caveats of the study: Partial responders receiving 0.1-3.0 mg/kg showed among the lowest clonal expansion.

Regarding this clone: Its matching antigen is unknown.

Here the sequenced sample was CD4+ or CD8+ T cells sorted from blood, taken in a trial of the OX40 agonist ivuxolimab. The clonotype was recovered from an adult with an advanced solid tumor such as melanoma, head and neck, liver or kidney cancer.

The CDR3 spells CASGLGWSRENEKLFF. CDR3 coding DNA: TGTGCTAGTGGTTTGGGGTGGAGCAGGGAAAATGAAAAACTGTTTTTT. The chain joins TRBV12-5 to TRBJ1-4; D is possibly TRBD1 (5 bases). This CDR3 has 16 amino acids. Trimming pared 1 base from V and 5 bases from J, leaving 14 bases between. Germline CDR1 and CDR2: LGHNT and FRNRAP.